This T cell receptor beta chain was captured in a study of blood T cell repertoires in COVID-19. Study-wide context: T cells, B-cell-depleted T cells, or PBMCs provided the cDNA or gDNA that served as material.

The assay was immunoSEQ multiplex PCR, and TCRdb's table has in-frame clones only and misses some. The sample has some 250,000 clones; 86% are singletons. Trimming cost V 5 bases and J 1 base, with 11 bases left between them. Germline CDR1 MNHEY, CDR2 SVGAGI. This CDR3 spans 14 amino acids. V usage is TRBV6-5 and J usage is TRBJ1-1; TRBD1 is a possible D gene (6 bases). This sequence was found in a woman aged 25 to 39 who had recovered from COVID-19. The source material was peripheral blood. CDR3 residues: CASSTPTGNTEAFF. CDR3 DNA: TGTGCCAGCAGTACCCCGACAGGGAACACTGAAGCTTTCTTT.